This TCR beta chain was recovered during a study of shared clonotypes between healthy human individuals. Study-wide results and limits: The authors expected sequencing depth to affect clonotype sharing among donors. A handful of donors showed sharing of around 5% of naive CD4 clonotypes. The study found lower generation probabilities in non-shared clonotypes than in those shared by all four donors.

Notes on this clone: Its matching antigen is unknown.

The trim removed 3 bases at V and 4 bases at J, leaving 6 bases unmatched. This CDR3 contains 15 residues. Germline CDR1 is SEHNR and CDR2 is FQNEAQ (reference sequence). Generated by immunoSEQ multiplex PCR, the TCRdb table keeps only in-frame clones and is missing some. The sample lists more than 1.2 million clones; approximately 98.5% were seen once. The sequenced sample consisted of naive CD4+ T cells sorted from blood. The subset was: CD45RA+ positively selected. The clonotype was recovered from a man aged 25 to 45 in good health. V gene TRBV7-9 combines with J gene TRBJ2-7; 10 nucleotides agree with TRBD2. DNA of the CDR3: TGTGCCAGCAGCTTGTCTAGCGGGAGCTCGTACGAGCAGTACTTC. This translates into CASSLSSGSSYEQYF.